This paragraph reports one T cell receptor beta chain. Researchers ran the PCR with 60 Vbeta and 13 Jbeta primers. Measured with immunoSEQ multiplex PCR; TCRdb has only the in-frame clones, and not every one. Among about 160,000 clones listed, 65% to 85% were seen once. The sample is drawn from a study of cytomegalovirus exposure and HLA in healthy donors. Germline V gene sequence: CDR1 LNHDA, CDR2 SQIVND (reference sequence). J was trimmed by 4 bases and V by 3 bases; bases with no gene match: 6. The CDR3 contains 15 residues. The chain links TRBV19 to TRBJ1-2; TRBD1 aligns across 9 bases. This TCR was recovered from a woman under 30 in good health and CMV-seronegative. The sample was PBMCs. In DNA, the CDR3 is TGTGCCAGTAGTATCTTGGACAGGGGAGTCTATGGCTACACCTTC. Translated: CASSILDRGVYGYTF.